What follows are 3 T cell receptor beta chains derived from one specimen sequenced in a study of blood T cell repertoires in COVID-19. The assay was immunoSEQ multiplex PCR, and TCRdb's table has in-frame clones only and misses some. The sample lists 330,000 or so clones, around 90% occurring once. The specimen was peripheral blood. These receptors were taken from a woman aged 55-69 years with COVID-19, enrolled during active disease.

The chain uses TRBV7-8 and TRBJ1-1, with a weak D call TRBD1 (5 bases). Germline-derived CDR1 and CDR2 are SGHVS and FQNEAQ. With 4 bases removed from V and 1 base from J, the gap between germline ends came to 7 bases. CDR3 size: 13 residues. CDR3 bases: TGTGCCAGCAGCTCGGACAAGAACACTGAAGCTTTCTTT. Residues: CASSSDKNTEAFF.

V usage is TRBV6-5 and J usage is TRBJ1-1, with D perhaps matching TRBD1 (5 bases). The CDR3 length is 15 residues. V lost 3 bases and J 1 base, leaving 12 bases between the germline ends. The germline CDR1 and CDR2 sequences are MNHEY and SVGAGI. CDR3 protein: CASSYKWQGNTEAFF. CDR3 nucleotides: TGTGCCAGCAGTTATAAGTGGCAGGGGAACACTGAAGCTTTCTTT.

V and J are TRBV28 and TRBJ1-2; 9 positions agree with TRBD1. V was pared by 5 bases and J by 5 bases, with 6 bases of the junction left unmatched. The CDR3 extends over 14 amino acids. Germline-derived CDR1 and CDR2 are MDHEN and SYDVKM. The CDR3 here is CASSLVDRGYGYTF. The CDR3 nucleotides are TGTGCCAGCAGTCTCGTGGACAGGGGATATGGCTACACCTTC.